A selection of T cell receptor beta chains follows, all from one sample in a study of beta chain features in type 1 diabetes. The assay was immunoSEQ multiplex PCR, and TCRdb's table has in-frame clones only and misses some. The sample consists of more than 100,000 clones, 25% to 30% of them appearing once. The sequencing sample was made of central memory CD4+ T cells from blood. The receptors come from a woman younger than 35 with type 1 diabetes. Both conserved end residues are part of each CDR3. Each record gives: D gene, J gene, clone size, V gene, CDR3 protein, CDR3 DNA. D genes are given only for firm matches. Clone size is given for some rows only: seen once, a few or many times, or a class if the clone is expanded.

>TRBD1|TRBJ2-2|.|TRBV5-1
CASSTGVLDTGELFF
TGCGCCAGCAGCACAGGGGTTTTGGACACCGGGGAGCTGTTTTTT
>.|TRBJ1-3|.|TRBV2
CASRSLFSGNTIYF
TGTGCCAGCAGGAGCCTGTTCTCTGGAAACACCATATATTTT
>.|TRBJ2-7|.|TRBV30
CAWSTGTGSYEQYF
TGTGCCTGGAGCACAGGGACGGGGAGCTACGAGCAGTACTTC
>.|TRBJ2-3|.|TRBV4-1
CASSRPGPQQYF
TGCGCCAGCAGCCGGCCAGGTCCCCAGCAGTATTTT
>.|TRBJ1-3|.|TRBV5-4
CASRPTGSGNTIYF
TGTGCCAGCAGACCGACAGGCTCTGGAAACACCATATATTTT
>TRBD2|TRBJ2-1|few|TRBV5-1
CASSRTSGAHNEQFF
TGCGCCAGCAGCCGGACTAGCGGGGCCCACAATGAGCAGTTCTTC
>.|TRBJ1-5|few|TRBV27
CASRDSGGGQPQHF
TGTGCCAGCAGAGATTCGGGCGGGGGGCAGCCCCAGCATTTT
>TRBD2|TRBJ2-5|few|TRBV14
CASSQGLAGRETQYF
TGTGCCAGCAGCCAAGGACTAGCGGGACGGGAGACCCAGTACTTC
>TRBD1|TRBJ1-2|few|TRBV19
CASQGGSYGYTF
TGTGCCAGTCAGGGGGGAAGCTATGGCTACACCTTC
>.|TRBJ1-2|few|TRBV28
CASSPPQSGGYTF
TGTGCCAGCAGTCCCCCACAGTCGGGGGGCTACACCTTC
>.|TRBJ2-7|.|TRBV6-1
CASRESLGEQYF
TGTGCCAGCCGGGAGAGTCTGGGGGAGCAGTACTTC
>.|TRBJ1-5|few|TRBV29-1
CSGGTPNQPQHF
TGCAGCGGGGGGACACCTAATCAGCCCCAGCATTTT
>TRBD2|TRBJ2-3|.|TRBV9
CASSIGNSGSTDTQYF
TGTGCCAGCAGCATAGGTAATAGCGGGAGCACAGATACGCAGTATTTT
>TRBD1|TRBJ1-1|.|TRBV5-1
CASSFNDRGRGDTEAFF
TGCGCCAGCAGTTTTAACGACAGGGGGCGCGGGGACACTGAAGCTTTCTTT
>TRBD1|TRBJ2-2|few|TRBV7-2
CASTPGQLTGELFF
TGTGCCAGCACACCGGGACAGCTTACCGGGGAGCTGTTTTTT
>.|TRBJ2-1|few|TRBV11-3
CASSSEGYNEQFF
TGTGCCAGCAGCTCGGAGGGGTACAATGAGCAGTTCTTC
>.|TRBJ1-2|.|TRBV18
CASSPPSHTGHHGYTF
TGTGCCAGCTCACCACCAAGCCATACAGGGCACCATGGCTACACCTTC
>TRBD2|TRBJ2-7|.|TRBV5-1
CASRPRAAGGGSYEQYF
TGCGCCAGCAGACCAAGGGCGGCTGGGGGGGGGTCCTACGAGCAGTACTTC
>.|TRBJ2-7|few|TRBV20-1
CSAKGVEQYF
TGCAGTGCTAAAGGGGTCGAGCAGTACTTC
>.|TRBJ1-1|.|TRBV27
CASTLDQAGHTSNTEAFF
TGTGCCAGCACCCTCGACCAAGCGGGACACACTTCGAACACTGAAGCTTTCTTT
>.|TRBJ2-7|.|TRBV6-1
CASSERYIEQYF
TGTGCCAGCAGTGAGAGGTACATCGAGCAGTACTTC
>TRBD1|TRBJ2-5|.|TRBV7-7
CASSLGDREGETQYF
TGTGCCAGCAGCTTAGGGGACAGGGAGGGAGAGACCCAGTACTTC
>TRBD2|TRBJ2-7|.|TRBV5-1
CASSLDGLAGVYEQYF
TGCGCCAGCAGCTTGGATGGTCTAGCGGGAGTCTACGAGCAGTACTTC
>.|TRBJ2-1|medium-sized|TRBV7-9
CASSPKLRTGNEQFF
TGTGCCAGCAGCCCCAAGCTCCGTACAGGGAATGAGCAGTTCTTC
>.|TRBJ1-1|few|TRBV5-1
CASSLGPGEGMNTEAFF
TGCGCCAGCAGCTTAGGTCCAGGGGAGGGCATGAACACTGAAGCTTTCTTT